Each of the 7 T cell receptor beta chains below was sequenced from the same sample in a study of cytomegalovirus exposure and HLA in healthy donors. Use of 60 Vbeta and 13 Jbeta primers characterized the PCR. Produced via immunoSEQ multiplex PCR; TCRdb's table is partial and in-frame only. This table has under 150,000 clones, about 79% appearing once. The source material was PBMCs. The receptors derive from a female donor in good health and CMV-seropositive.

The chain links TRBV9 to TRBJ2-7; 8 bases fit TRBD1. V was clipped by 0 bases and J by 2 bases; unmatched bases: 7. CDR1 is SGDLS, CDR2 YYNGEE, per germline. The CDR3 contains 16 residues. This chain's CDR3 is CASSVDPGGSTYEQYF. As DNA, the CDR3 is TGTGCCAGCAGCGTAGATCCAGGGGGCTCGACCTACGAGCAGTACTTC.

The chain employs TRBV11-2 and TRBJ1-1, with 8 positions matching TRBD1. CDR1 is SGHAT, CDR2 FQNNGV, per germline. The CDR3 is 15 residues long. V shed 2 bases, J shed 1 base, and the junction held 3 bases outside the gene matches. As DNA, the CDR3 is TGTGCCAGCAGCTTATTTGGGACAGGGAACACTGAAGCTTTCTTT. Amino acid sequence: CASSLFGTGNTEAFF.

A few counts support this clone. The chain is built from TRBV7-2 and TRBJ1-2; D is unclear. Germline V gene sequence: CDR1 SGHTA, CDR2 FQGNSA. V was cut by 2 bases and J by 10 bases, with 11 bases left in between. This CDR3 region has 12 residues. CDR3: CASSLPPGDYTF. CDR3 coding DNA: TGTGCCAGCAGCTTACCCCCAGGTGACTACACCTTC. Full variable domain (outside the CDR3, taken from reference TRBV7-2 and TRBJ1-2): GAGVSQSPSNKVTEKGKDVELRCDPISGHTALYWYRQSLGQGLEFLIYFQGNSAPDKSGLPSDRFSAERTGGSVSTLTIQRTQQEDSAVYLCASSLPPGDYTFGSGTRLTVV.

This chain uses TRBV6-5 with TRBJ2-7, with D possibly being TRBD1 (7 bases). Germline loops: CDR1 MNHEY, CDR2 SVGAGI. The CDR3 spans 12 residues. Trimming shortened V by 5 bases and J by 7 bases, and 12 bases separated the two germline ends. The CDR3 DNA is TGTGCCAGCAGTCAGGGGGGTGAAGAGCAGTACTTC. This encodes CASSQGGEEQYF.

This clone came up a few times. The CDR3 DNA follows: TGCGCCAGCAGTGACCCCCGGGACAGCTCCTACGAGCAGTACTTC. Translated, it gives CASSDPRDSSYEQYF. The genes are TRBV10-1 and TRBJ2-7, with 7 bases identical to TRBD1. The junction had 5 bases not matched to a gene; V was cut back by 3 bases and J by 0 bases. This CDR3 region has 15 residues. Germline V gives CDR1 WNHNN, CDR2 SYGVQD (reference sequence).

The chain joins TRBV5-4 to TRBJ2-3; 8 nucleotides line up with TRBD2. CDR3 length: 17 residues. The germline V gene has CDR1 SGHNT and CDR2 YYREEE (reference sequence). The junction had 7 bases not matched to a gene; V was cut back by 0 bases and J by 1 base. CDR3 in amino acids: CASSLAIAGSRTDTQYF. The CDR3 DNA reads TGTGCCAGCAGCTTGGCGATAGCGGGGTCCCGCACAGATACGCAGTATTTT.

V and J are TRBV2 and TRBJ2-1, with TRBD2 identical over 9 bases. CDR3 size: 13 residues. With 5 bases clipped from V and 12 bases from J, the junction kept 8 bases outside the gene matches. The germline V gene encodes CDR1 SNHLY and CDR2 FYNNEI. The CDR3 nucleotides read TGTGCCAGCAGTCCCCTAGCGGGATATGGGCAGTTCTTC. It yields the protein CASSPLAGYGQFF.